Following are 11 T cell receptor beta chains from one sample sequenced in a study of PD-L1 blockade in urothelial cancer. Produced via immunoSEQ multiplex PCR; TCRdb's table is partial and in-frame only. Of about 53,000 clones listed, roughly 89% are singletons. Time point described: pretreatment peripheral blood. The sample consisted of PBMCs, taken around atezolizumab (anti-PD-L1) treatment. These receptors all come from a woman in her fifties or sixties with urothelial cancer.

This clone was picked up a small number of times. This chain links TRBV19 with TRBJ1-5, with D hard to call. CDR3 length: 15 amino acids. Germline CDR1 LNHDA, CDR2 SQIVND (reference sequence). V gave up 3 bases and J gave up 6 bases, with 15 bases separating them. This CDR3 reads CASSIPWLLGQPQHF. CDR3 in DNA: TGTGCCAGTAGTATTCCGTGGCTCCTAGGTCAGCCCCAGCATTTT.

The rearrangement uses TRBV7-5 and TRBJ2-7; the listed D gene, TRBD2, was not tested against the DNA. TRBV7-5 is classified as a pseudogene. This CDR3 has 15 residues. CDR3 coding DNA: TGTGCCAGAAGCTTAGTTCCGGAGATCCCCTACGAGCAGTACTTC. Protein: CARSLVPEIPYEQYF.

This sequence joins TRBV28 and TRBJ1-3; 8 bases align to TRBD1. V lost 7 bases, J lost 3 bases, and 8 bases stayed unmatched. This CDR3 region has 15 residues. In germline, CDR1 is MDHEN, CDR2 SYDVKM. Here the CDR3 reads CASMVQGAYGNTIYF. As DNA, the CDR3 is TGTGCCAGCATGGTCCAGGGGGCATATGGAAACACCATATATTTT.

The CDR3 DNA is TGTGCCAGCACCTTGGTCCCCGGGACAGTCTATGGCTACACCTTC. Amino acid sequence: CASTLVPGTVYGYTF. The chain employs TRBV6-1 and TRBJ1-2, with TRBD1 identical over 7 bases. Germline CDR1 is MNHNS and CDR2 is SASEGT. Trimming at V came to 7 bases and at J to 4 bases, leaving 12 bases not matched to a gene. The CDR3 contains 15 residues.

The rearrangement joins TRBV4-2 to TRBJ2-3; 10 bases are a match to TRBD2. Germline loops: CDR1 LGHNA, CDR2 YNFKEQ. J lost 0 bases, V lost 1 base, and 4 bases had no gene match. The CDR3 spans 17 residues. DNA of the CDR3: TGTGCCAGCAGCCAAGCAGCGGGGGGGGTTAGCACAGATACGCAGTATTTT. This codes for CASSQAAGGVSTDTQYF.

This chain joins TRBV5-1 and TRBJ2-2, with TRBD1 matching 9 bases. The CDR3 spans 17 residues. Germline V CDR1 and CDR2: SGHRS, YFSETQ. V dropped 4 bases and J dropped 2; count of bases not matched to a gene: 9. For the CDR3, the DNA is TGCGCCAGCAGCCCGGGACAGGGCTGGGTTAACACCGGGGAGCTGTTTTTT. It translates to CASSPGQGWVNTGELFF.

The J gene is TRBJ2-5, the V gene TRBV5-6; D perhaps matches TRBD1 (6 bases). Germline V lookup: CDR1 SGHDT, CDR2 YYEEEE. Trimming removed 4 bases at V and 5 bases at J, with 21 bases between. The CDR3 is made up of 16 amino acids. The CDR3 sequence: CASSLGTGLDGETQYF. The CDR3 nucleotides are TGTGCCAGCAGCCTGGGAACAGGGCTCGATGGGGAGACCCAGTACTTC.

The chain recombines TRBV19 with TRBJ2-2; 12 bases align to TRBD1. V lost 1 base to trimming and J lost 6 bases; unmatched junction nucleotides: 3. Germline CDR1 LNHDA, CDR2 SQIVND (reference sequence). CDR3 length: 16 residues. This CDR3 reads CASSIGDRGLSGELFF. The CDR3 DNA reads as TGTGCCAGTAGTATAGGGGACAGGGGGCTTTCCGGGGAGCTGTTTTTT. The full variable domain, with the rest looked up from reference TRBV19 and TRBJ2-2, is DGGITQSPKYLFRKEGQNVTLSCEQNLNHDAMYWYRQDPGQGLRLIYYSQIVNDFQKGDIAEGYSVSREKKESFPLTVTSAQKNPTAFYLCASSIGDRGLSGELFFGEGSRLTVL.

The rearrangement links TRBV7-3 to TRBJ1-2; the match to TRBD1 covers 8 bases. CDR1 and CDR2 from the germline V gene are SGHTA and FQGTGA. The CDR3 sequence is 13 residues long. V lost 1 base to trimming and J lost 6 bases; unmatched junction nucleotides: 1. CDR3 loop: CASSLKTGDGYTF. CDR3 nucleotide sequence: TGTGCCAGCAGCTTAAAGACAGGGGATGGCTACACCTTC.

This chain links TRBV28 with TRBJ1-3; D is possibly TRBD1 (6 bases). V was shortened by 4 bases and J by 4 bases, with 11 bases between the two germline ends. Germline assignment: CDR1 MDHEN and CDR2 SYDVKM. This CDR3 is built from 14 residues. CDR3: CASSSGGVGNTIYF. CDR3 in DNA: TGTGCCAGCAGTTCTGGGGGCGTGGGAAACACCATATATTTT.

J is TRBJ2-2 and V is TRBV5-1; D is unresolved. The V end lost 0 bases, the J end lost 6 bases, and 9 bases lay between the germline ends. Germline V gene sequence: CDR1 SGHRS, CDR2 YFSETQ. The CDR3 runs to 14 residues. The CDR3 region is CASSLGSVAGELFF. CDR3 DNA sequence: TGCGCCAGCAGCTTGGGGAGTGTTGCCGGGGAGCTGTTTTTT.